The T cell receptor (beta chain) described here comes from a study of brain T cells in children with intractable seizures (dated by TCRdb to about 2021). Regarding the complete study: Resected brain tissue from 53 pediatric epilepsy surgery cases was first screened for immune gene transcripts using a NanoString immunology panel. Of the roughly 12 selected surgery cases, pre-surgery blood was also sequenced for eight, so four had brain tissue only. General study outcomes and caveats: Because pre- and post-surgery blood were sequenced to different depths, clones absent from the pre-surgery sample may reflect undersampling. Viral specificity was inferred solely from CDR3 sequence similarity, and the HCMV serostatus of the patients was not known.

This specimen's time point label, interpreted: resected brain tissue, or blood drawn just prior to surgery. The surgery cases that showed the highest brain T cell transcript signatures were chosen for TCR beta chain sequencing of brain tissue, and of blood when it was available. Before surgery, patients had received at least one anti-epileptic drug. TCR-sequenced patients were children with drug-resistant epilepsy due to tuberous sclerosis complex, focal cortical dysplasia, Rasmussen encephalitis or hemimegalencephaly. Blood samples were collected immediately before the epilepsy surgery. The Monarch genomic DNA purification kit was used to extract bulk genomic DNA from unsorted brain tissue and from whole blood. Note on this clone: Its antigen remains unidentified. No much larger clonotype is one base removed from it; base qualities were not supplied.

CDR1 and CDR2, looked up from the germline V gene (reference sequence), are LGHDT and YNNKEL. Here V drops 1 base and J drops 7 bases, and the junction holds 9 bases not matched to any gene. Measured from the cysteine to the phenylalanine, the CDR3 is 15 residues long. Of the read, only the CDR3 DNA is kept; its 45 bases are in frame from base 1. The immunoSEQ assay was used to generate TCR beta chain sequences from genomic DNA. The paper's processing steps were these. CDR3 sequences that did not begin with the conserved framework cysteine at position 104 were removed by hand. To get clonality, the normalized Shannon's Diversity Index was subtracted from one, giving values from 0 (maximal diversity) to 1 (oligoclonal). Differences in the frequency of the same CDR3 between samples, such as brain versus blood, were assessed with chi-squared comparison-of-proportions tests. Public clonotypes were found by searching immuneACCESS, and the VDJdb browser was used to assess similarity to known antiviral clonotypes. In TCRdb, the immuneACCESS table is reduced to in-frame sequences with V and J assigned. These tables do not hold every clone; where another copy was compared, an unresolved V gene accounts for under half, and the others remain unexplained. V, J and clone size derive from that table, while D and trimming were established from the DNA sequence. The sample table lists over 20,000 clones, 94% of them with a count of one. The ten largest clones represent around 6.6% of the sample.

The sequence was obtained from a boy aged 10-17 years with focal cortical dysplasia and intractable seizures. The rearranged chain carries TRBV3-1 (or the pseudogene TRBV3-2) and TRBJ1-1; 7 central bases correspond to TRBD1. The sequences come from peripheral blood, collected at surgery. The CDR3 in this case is CASSQVNRGPLEAFF. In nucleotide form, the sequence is TGTGCCAGCAGCCAAGTGAACAGGGGACCCCTTGAAGCTTTCTTT.